This T cell receptor (beta chain) was recorded in a study of radiation and T cells in renal cell carcinoma. Study-level points and caveats: Pretreatment tumor biopsies were lacking, so baseline clonotypes are unknown.

With respect to this clone: Its antigen is still unknown.

The germline CDR1 and CDR2 sequences are SGHRS and YFSETQ. V shed 1 base and J 3 bases; nucleotides not matched to a gene: 5. This CDR3 comprises 16 residues. Only in-frame clones appear in the TCRdb table, and some are missing; sequencing was by immunoSEQ multiplex PCR. This sample has 50,000 to 70,000 clones, with more than 60% found just once. Time point here: blood 4 weeks post-SBRT, at nephrectomy. As for treatment: 15 Gy SBRT to primary tumor, nephrectomy 4 weeks later. Nephrectomy followed 15 Gy stereotactic body radiation by 4 weeks. Sequencing was performed on blood, taken from a patient whose treatment included radiotherapy and nephrectomy. This TCR was recovered from a man in his 60s with renal cell carcinoma. The chain has TRBV5-1 and TRBJ2-2; 8 bases line up with TRBD2. CDR3 coding DNA: TGCGCCAGCAGCTTGAGCGGGAGCAGGGACACCGGGGAGCTGTTTTTT. The encoded protein is CASSLSGSRDTGELFF.